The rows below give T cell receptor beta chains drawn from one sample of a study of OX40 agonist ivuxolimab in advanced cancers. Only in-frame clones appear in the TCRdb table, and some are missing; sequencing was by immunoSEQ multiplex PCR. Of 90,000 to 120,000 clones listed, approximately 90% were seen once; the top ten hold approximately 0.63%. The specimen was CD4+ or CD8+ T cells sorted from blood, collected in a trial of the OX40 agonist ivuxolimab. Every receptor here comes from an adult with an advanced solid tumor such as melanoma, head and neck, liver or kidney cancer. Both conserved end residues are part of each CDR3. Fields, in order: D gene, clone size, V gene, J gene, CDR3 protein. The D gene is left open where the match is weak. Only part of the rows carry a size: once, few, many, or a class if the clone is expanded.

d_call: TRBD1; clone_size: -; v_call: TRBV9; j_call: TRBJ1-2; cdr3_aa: CASSVAGQGLGYTF
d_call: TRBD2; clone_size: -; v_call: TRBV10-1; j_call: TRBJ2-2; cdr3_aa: CASSEGSGGTGELFF
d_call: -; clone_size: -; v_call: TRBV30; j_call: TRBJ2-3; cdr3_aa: CAWRIGDTQYF
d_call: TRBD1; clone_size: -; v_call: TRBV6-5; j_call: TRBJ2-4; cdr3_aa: CASSLTGGGGNIQYF
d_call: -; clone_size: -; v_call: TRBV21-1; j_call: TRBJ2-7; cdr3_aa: CASSPGRDRVHCEQYF
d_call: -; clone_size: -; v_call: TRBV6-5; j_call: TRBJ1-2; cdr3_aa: CASFIYTF
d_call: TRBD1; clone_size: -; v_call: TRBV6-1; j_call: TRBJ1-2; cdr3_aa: CASSTGQGAEGYTF
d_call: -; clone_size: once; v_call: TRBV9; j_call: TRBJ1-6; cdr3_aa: CASSVGPGPYNSPLHF
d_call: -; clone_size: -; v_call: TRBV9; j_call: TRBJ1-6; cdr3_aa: CASSVTGYNSPLHF
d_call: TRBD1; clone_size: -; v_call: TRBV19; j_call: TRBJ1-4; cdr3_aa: CASSIDRGNEKLFF
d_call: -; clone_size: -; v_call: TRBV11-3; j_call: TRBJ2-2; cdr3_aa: CASSSRGTQTGELFF
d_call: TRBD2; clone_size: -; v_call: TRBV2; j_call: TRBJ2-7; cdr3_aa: CASSGLAGGIKYF
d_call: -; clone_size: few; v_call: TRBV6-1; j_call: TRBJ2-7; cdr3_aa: CASSERLMSSYEQYF
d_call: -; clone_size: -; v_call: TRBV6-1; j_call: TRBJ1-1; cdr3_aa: CATSTGQFGAEAFF
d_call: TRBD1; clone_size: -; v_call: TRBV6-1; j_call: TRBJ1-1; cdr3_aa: CASSDRQGSGAFF
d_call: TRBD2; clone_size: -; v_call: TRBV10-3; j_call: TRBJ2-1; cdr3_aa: CAISESTTGGYNEQFF
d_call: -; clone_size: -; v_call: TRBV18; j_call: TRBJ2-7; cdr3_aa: CASSPQARDEQYF
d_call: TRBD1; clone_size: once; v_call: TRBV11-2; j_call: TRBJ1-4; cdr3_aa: CASSFLTGPATNEKLFF
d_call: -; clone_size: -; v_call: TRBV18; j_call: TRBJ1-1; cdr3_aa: CASSPGQSANTEAFF
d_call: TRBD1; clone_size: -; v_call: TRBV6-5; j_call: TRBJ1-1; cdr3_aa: CASSYLGHGTGEAFF
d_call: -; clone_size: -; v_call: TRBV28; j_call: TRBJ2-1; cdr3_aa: CASSLSGGSRPVDNEQFF
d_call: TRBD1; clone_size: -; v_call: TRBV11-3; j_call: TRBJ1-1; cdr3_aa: CASSLLTTGARGTEAFF
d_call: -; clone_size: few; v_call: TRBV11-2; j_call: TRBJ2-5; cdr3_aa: CASSLLGETQYF
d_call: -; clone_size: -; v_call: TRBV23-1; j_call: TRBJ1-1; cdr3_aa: CASSQRGWQCSRRNTEAFF
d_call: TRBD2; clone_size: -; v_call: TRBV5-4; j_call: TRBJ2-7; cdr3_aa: CASSLGSGGPYEQYF
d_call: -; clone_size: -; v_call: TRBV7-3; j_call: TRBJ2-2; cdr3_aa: CASSLLTGELFF
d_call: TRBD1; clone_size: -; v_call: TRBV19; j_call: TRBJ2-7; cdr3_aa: CASRSRDRVGEQYF
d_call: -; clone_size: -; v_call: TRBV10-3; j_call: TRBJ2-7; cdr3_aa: CAISEFGVGQSEQYF
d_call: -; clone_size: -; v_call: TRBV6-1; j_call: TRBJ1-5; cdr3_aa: CASSPGPGQPQHF
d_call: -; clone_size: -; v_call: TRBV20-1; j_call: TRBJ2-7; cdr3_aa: CSPYQGGEQYF
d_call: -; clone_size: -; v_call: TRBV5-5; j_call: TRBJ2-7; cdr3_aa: CASSLGVGGGYYEQYF
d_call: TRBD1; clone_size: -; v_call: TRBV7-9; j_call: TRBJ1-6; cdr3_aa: CASSRRTGGQENSPLHF
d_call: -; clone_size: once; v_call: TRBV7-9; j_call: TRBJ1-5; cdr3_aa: CASSSAAGNQPQHF
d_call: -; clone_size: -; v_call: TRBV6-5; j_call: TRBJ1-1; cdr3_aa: CASSPRQRSNTEAFF
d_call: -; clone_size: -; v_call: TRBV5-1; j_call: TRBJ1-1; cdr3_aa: CASSLEGGLDTEAFF